The entry below gives a single T cell receptor beta chain sequence along with its context. The data derive from a study of blood T cell repertoires in COVID-19. Authors' analysis steps: Reference gene primers were amplified, and this amplification served to estimate nucleated cell counts. Assay: immunoSEQ multiplex PCR; the TCRdb copy retains only in-frame clones and omits some. The D gene and trimming were derived from the DNA, and the V and J assignments and clone size from that table. The table has a few hundred thousand clones, roughly nine tenths seen once. This CDR3 spans 16 amino acids. The V and J ends lost 4 bases and 2 bases respectively, with 18 bases between them. The germline CDR1 and CDR2 sequences are SGHRS and YFSETQ. In terms of age and location, participants ranged from roughly 18 to 90 years and lived in around 22 US areas. In assigning cohorts, the study relied on participant-reported clinical history. Two consecutive negative NP/OP PCR tests, clearance, or resolved symptoms defined Cohort 3 recovery.

The sample taken for sequencing was PBMCs or T cells enriched from blood (not recorded which). The rearrangement joins TRBV5-1 to TRBJ1-2; D is perhaps TRBD1 (5 bases). The TCR originated in an older woman who had recovered from COVID-19. CDR3 loop: CASSMGTGTPNYGYTF. CDR3 in DNA: TGCGCCAGCAGCATGGGTACCGGGACTCCGAACTATGGCTACACCTTC.